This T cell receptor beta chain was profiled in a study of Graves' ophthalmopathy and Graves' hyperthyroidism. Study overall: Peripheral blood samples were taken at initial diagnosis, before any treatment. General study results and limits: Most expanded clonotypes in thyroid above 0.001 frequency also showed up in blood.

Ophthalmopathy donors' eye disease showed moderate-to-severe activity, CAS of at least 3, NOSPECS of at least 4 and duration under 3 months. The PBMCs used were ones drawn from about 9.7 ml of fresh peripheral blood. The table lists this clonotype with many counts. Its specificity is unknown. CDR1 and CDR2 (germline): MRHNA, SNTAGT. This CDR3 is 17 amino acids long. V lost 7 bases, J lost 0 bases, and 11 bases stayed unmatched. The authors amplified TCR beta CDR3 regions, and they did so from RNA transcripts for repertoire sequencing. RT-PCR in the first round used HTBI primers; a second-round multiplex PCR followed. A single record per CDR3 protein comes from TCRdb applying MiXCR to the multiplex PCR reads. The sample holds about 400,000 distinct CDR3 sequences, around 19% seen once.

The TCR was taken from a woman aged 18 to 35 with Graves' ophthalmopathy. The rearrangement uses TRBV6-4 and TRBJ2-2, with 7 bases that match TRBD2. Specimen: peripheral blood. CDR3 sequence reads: CASTTSGDRSNTGELFF. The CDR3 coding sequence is TGTGCCAGCACCACCAGCGGGGATAGGTCGAACACCGGGGAGCTGTTTTTT.